This T cell receptor beta chain was sequenced for a study of T cells in Graves' hyperthyroidism and ophthalmopathy. Calling Graves' hyperthyroidism stable meant ophthalmopathy did not progress within 18 months. V lost 0 bases and J lost 2; bases outside the gene matches: 4. In germline, CDR1 is SGHAT, CDR2 FQNNGV. The CDR3 has 15 residues. The source material, RNA transcripts, was used to amplify TCR beta CDR3 regions. The HTBI set primed first-round TCR CDR3 RT-PCR. MiXCR, run by TCRdb on the multiplex PCR reads, gives a single entry per CDR3 protein. Of about 700,000 distinct CDR3 sequences in the sample, 14% were seen once.

The V call is TRBV11-2, the J call TRBJ2-7, with 7 bases aligning to TRBD1. This TCR was sampled from a woman aged 18-35 years with Graves' hyperthyroidism. Sequencing was carried out using blood. This CDR3 is CASSLEQGIAYEQYF. The CDR3 region has the DNA TGTGCCAGCAGCTTAGAACAGGGGATTGCCTACGAGCAGTACTTC.